Presented here are 10 T cell receptor beta chains from one specimen sequenced in a study of T cells in women clearing cervical HPV infection. Profiling relied on immunoSEQ multiplex PCR, and the TCRdb table lists in-frame clones only, not all of them. This table holds about 30,000 clones. Sequenced input: blood buffy coat. These receptors all come from a woman aged 18 to 75 with a cervical HPV16 infection that either progressed to CIN3+ or cleared (not recorded which).

Note on this clone: The read ends 3 residues shy of where the CDR3 ends; the end is completed using the germline J gene. V usage is TRBV7-6 and J usage is TRBJ2-1; 7 bases agree with TRBD1. Trimming cost V 5 bases and J 4 bases; bases outside gene matches: 8. The CDR3 consists of 15 residues. Looked up from germline, CDR1 is SGHVS and CDR2 is FNYEAQ. CDR3 sequence reads: CASSVEGAGYNEQFF. Incomplete CDR3 DNA: TGTGCCAGCAGCGTAGAGGGGGCTGGTTACAATGAG. The full variable domain, its missing parts supplied by reference TRBV7-6 and TRBJ2-1, is GAGVSQSPRYKVTKRGQDVALRCDPISGHVSLYWYRQALGQGPEFLTYFNYEAQQDKSGLPNDRFSAERPEGSISTLTIQRTEQRDSAMYRCASSVEGAGYNEQFFGPGTRLTVL.

With respect to this clone: The read is 3 residues too short to cover the CDR3 end, so that end is filled in from the germline J gene. The chain combines TRBV6-2 or TRBV6-3 with TRBJ2-3, with D maybe TRBD2 (5 bases). This CDR3 is built from 15 residues. Germline V gene data show CDR1 as MNHEY and CDR2 as SVGEGT. Deletions cut 5 bases from V and 2 bases from J, with 14 bases between. The sequenced CDR3 bases are TGTGCCAGCAGTCACGGAGCGGAGGCCACAGATACG. It codes for CASSHGAEATDT. The whole CDR3 protein is CASSHGAEATDTQYF.

Notes on this clone: The CDR3 end is not reached by the read, which stops 3 residues before it; the germline J gene fills it in. The rearrangement uses TRBV20-1 and TRBJ1-2; D may be TRBD1 (6 bases). V was shortened by 3 bases and J by 2 bases, with 10 bases between the two germline ends. Per the germline V gene, CDR1 is DFQATT and CDR2 is SNEGSKA (reference sequence). The CDR3 loop spans 13 amino acids. The CDR3 bases that were read are TGCAGTGCTAGCCCTACAGGGAACTATGGC. Protein sequence: CSASPTGNYG. The CDR3 in its entirety is CSASPTGNYGYTF.

Comments on this clone: The read ends 3 residues shy of where the CDR3 ends; the end is completed using the germline J gene. V is TRBV7-6 and J is TRBJ2-2; 10 bases line up with TRBD1. The V and J ends lost 1 base and 5 bases, in that order; junction bases with no gene match: 1. The germline gives CDR1 SGHVS, CDR2 FNYEAQ. There are 15 residues in the CDR3. CDR3 DNA (partial): TGTGCCAGCAGCTTAGGGGGACAGGGGACCGGGGAG. Encoded protein: CASSLGGQGTGE. The CDR3 in full is CASSLGGQGTGELFF.

Remarks on this clone: The missing CDR3 end, 3 residues past where the read stops, is filled in from the germline J gene. The chain combines TRBV6-2 or TRBV6-3 with TRBJ2-7; TRBD2 agrees at 10 bases. Unmatched junction bases numbered 6, after V lost 6 bases and J lost 1 base. Germline-derived CDR1 and CDR2 are MNHEY and SVGEGT. This CDR3 region has 15 residues. CDR3 in amino acids: CASSVLAGVSYEQYF. The CDR3 bases that were read are TGTGCCAGCAGCGTTCTAGCGGGGGTGTCCTACGAG.

Concerning this clone: Read data end 3 residues before the CDR3 end; the end is taken from the germline J gene. The chain employs TRBV19 and TRBJ2-7, with D perhaps matching TRBD2 (5 bases). The CDR3 consists of 13 residues. Per the germline V gene, CDR1 is LNHDA and CDR2 is SQIVND (reference sequence). Trimming left V 4 bases short and J 2 bases short, with 9 bases between. CDR3 protein: CASSRAETYEQYF. CDR3 DNA, as far as it was read: TGTGCCAGTAGTAGAGCGGAGACCTACGAG.

To note about this clone: The sequence runs out 3 residues before the end of the CDR3; the remainder is reconstructed from the germline J gene. The rearrangement uses TRBV5-1 and TRBJ2-3, with D perhaps TRBD2 (6 bases). V was trimmed by 3 bases and J by 7 bases, leaving 15 bases between them. The CDR3 extends over 14 amino acids. Germline V gene data show CDR1 as SGHRS and CDR2 as YFSETQ. The CDR3 region is CASSSVSGDYTQYF. The sequenced part of the CDR3 DNA is TGCGCCAGCAGCTCGGTTAGCGGAGATTATACG.

The CDR3 bases that were read are TGTGCCAGTGGGGTCCTAGCGGGAGATGTAAAGACC. Protein product: CASGVLAGDVKT. Given in full, the CDR3 is CASGVLAGDVKTQYF. The rearrangement joins TRBV28 to TRBJ2-5, with 10 bases aligning to TRBD2. The CDR3 is cut off 3 residues early in the read; its end comes from the germline J gene. V shed 9 bases, J shed 6 bases, and the junction held 13 bases outside the gene matches. The germline V gene has CDR1 MDHEN and CDR2 SYDVKM. The CDR3 covers 15 residues.

With regard to this clone: The read terminates 3 residues ahead of where the CDR3 ends, so the germline J gene completes it. J is TRBJ1-2 and V is TRBV30; TRBD1 matches 8 bases. Germline CDR1 and CDR2: GTSNPN and SVGIG (reference sequence). V dropped 1 base and J dropped 6; count of bases not matched to a gene: 4. The CDR3 runs 13 residues. CDR3 DNA (partial): TGTGCCTGGAGTGCCGGACAGGGTGATGGC. This gives the protein CAWSAGQGDG. The entire CDR3 reads CAWSAGQGDGYTF.

Notes on this clone: The CDR3 end falls 3 residues outside the read, so it is completed with the germline J gene. This chain uses TRBV20-1 with TRBJ2-7; 8 bases line up with TRBD1. V was pared by 5 bases and J by 2 bases, with 8 bases of the junction left unmatched. Germline CDR1 DFQATT, CDR2 SNEGSKA (reference sequence). The CDR3 covers 14 residues. CDR3 residues: CSALVQGATYEQYF. The sequenced CDR3 bases are TGCAGTGCTCTAGTTCAGGGGGCAACCTACGAG.